This paragraph covers one TCR beta chain sequence. Its cognate antigen is unknown. This table comes from immunoSEQ multiplex PCR, and its TCRdb copy is limited to in-frame clones, with some not included. The table shows roughly 97,000 clones, with 91% occurring only once. The data derive from a study of graft-versus-host responses after intestinal transplantation. Overall study: All of the recipients had induction that used anti-thymocyte globulin, then tacrolimus and steroids for roughly three years. Study-wide results and caveats: Peak GvH clone levels in circulation were associated with early post-transplant HvG declines.

This CDR3 region has 16 residues. The germline V gene encodes CDR1 KGHSH and CDR2 LQKENI. V was pared by 0 bases and J by 2 bases, with 11 bases between. The chain uses TRBV18 and TRBJ1-3, with D perhaps matching TRBD1 (6 bases). The sequence came from a human donor who was the organ donor for an intestinal transplant. Sample: unstimulated CD4+ T cells sorted from spleen or lymph node cells, taken before transplant. CDR3 protein: CASSPPSNRAGNTIYF. DNA for the CDR3: TGTGCCAGCTCACCACCGTCGAACAGGGCTGGAAACACCATATATTTT. The full variable domain, in which reference TRBV18 and TRBJ1-3 provide the parts outside the CDR3, is NAGVMQNPRHLVRRRGQEARLRCSPMKGHSHVYWYRQLPEEGLKFMVYLQKENIIDESGMPKERFSAEFPKEGPSILRIQQVVRGDSAAYFCASSPPSNRAGNTIYFGEGSWLTVV.